What follows are 4 T cell receptor beta chains derived from one specimen sequenced in a study of cytomegalovirus exposure and HLA in healthy donors. Primers for the PCR totalled 60 Vbeta and 13 Jbeta. Here immunoSEQ multiplex PCR was the method, and the copy in TCRdb shows in-frame clones only, minus some. The table lists 150,000 to 200,000 clones, about three quarters of them singletons. Sample: PBMCs. The receptors were sampled from a woman aged 40 to 49 in good health and CMV-seronegative.

The chain combines TRBV7-9 with TRBJ2-1; 8 bases are shared with TRBD1. CDR3 length: 14 residues. CDR1 is SEHNR and CDR2 is FQNEAQ in the germline V gene (reference sequence). V lost 1 base to trimming and J lost 10 bases; unmatched junction nucleotides: 6. The CDR3 is CASSLGQGPGEQFF. For the CDR3, the DNA is TGTGCCAGCAGCTTAGGACAGGGGCCGGGGGAGCAGTTCTTC.

The gene calls are TRBV27 and TRBJ1-4; D is uncertain. The CDR3 extends over 13 amino acids. Germline V gene sequence: CDR1 MNHEY, CDR2 SMNVEV (reference sequence). Trimming cost V 5 bases and J 7 bases, with 11 bases left between them. The CDR3 bases are TGTGCCAGCAGTCAATCGGGAGCTGAAAAACTGTTTTTT. Translation: CASSQSGAEKLFF. The full variable domain, its missing parts supplied by reference TRBV27 and TRBJ1-4, is EAQVTQNPRYLITVTGKKLTVTCSQNMNHEYMSWYRQDPGLGLRQIYYSMNVEVTDKGDVPEGYKVSRKEKRNFPLILESPSPNQTSLYFCASSQSGAEKLFFGSGTQLSVL.

The V gene is TRBV7-8, the J gene TRBJ2-1, with 8 bases fitting TRBD2. The CDR3 consists of 17 residues. The V and J ends lost 2 bases and 3 bases, in that order; junction bases with no gene match: 9. Germline-derived CDR1 and CDR2 are SGHVS and FQNEAQ. The CDR3 reads CASSLISSGTLYNEQFF. In nucleotides, the CDR3 is TGTGCCAGCAGCTTAATAAGTAGCGGGACCCTCTACAATGAGCAGTTCTTC.

V usage is TRBV30 and J usage is TRBJ2-2, with D possibly matching TRBD2 (6 bases). CDR1 and CDR2 from the germline V gene are GTSNPN and SVGIG (reference sequence). The V gene lost 0 bases and the J gene lost 3 bases, with 8 bases spanning the gap. This CDR3 is built from 14 residues. CDR3: CAWSVGRDTGELFF. The CDR3 region has the DNA TGTGCCTGGAGTGTCGGGAGAGACACCGGGGAGCTGTTTTTT.